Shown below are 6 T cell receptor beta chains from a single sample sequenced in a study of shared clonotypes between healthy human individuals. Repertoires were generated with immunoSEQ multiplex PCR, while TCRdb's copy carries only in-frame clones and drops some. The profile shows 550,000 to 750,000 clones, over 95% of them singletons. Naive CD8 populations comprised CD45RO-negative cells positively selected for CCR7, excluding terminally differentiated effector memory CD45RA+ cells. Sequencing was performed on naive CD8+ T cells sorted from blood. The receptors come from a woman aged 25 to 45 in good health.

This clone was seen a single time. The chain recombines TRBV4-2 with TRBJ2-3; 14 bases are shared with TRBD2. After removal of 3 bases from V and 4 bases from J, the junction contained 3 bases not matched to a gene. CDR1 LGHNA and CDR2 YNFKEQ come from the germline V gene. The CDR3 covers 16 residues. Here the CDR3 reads CASSQGLAGEADTQYF. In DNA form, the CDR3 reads TGTGCCAGCAGCCAGGGACTAGCGGGAGAGGCAGATACGCAGTATTTT.

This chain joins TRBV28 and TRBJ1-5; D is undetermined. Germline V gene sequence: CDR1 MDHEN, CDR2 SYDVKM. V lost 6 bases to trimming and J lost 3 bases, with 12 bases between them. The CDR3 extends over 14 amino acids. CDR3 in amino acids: CASSRREPNQPQHF. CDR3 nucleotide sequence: TGTGCCAGCAGCCGCCGGGAACCCAATCAGCCCCAGCATTTT.

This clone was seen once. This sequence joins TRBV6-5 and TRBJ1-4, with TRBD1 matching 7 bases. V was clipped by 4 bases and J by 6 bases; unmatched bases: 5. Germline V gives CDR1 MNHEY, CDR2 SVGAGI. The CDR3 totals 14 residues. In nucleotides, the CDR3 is TGTGCCAGCAGTTCGACAGGGTTATATGAAAAACTGTTTTTT. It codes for CASSSTGLYEKLFF.

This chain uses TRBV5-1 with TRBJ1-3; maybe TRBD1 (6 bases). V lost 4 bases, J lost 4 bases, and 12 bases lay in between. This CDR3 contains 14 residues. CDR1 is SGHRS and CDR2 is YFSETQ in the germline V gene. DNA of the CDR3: TGCGCCAGCAGCCCCGGGACAAACGGAAACACCATATATTTT. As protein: CASSPGTNGNTIYF.

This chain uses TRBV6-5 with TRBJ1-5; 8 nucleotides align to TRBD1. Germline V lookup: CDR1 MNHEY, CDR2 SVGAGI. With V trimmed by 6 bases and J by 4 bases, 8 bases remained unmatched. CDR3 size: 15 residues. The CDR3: CASSQGTGENQPQHF. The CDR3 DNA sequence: TGTGCCAGCAGCCAAGGGACAGGCGAAAATCAGCCCCAGCATTTT.

The CDR3 coding sequence is TGTGCCAGCAGCCCGGGTCAGGATAGCACAGATACGCAGTATTTT. It encodes CASSPGQDSTDTQYF. The V and J genes are TRBV28 and TRBJ2-3; D gene unclear. Deletions cut 6 bases from V and 0 bases from J, with 13 bases between. The CDR3 is made up of 15 amino acids. Germline CDR1 and CDR2: MDHEN and SYDVKM.